This T cell receptor (beta chain) is drawn from a study of shared clonotypes between healthy human individuals. Study as a whole: The people who gave samples were two women and three men aged 18 to 49. General study findings and limits: Sequencing depth was expected to influence donor clonotype sharing. Naive CD4 clonotypes overlapped across a handful of donors at approximately 4.5%.

Sequencing used immunoSEQ multiplex PCR; TCRdb keeps in-frame clones, though not all of them. The data contain around 980,000 clones, 75% to 80% of them singletons. Each sample came from a Caucasian adult donor living in Nashville, Tennessee. This clone occurred once. What it binds is unknown. The CDR3 covers 16 residues. The junction had 8 bases not matched to a gene; V was cut back by 5 bases and J by 1 base. Germline-derived CDR1 and CDR2 are MDHEN and SYDVKM. Material: memory CD4+ T cells from PBMCs. Described subset: CD45RA-negative fraction. This chain connects TRBV28 to TRBJ2-5; 9 bases match TRBD2. This TCR came from a man between 18 and 35 years old in good health. Some clones in this sample may be carry-over from other donors' samples. CDR3 loop: CASSPSSGSFQETQYF. DNA for the CDR3: TGTGCCAGCAGTCCAAGTAGCGGGAGCTTCCAAGAGACCCAGTACTTC.